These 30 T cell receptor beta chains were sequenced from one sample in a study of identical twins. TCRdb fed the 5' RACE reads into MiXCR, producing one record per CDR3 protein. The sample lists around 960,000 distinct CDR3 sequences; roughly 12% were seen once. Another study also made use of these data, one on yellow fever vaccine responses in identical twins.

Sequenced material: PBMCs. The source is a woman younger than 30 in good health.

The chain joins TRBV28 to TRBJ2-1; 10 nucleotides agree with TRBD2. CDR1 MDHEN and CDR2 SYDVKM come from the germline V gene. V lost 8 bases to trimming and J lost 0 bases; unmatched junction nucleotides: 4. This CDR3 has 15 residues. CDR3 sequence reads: CASELAGTSYNEQFF. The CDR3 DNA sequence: TGTGCCAGCGAACTAGCGGGGACCTCCTACAATGAGCAGTTCTTC.

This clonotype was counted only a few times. The chain's CDR3 is CASRERNTGELFF. In nucleotides, the CDR3 is TGCGCCAGCAGAGAGAGGAACACCGGGGAGCTGTTTTTT. The chain couples TRBV5-1 to TRBJ2-2; D is unresolved. CDR1 is SGHRS and CDR2 is YFSETQ in the germline V gene. V lost 5 bases and J 1 base, leaving 6 bases between the germline ends. The CDR3 runs 13 residues.

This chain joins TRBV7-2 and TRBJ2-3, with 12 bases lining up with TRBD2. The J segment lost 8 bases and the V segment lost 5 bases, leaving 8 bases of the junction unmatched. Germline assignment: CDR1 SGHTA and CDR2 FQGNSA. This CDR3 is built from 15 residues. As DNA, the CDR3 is TGTGCCAGCAGCCGCTCTCTAGCGGGGGGGGGTACGCAGTATTTT. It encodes CASSRSLAGGGTQYF.

CDR3 DNA sequence: TGTGCCAGCAGCTCCAGCGGGGGGCTGTTTGATGAGCAGTTCTTC. Its protein product is CASSSSGGLFDEQFF. V gene TRBV3-1 combines with J gene TRBJ2-1; 9 nucleotides agree with TRBD2. The CDR3 covers 15 residues. CDR1 and CDR2 from the germline V gene are LGHDT and YNNKEL (reference sequence). V shed 5 bases and J 8 bases; nucleotides not matched to a gene: 10.

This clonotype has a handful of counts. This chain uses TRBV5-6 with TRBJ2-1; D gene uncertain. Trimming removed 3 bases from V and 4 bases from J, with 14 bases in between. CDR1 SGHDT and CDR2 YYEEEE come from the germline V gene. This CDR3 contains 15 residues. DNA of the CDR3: TGTGCCAGCAGCTGGACGGTTGGGCCTTACAATGAGCAGTTCTTC. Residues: CASSWTVGPYNEQFF.

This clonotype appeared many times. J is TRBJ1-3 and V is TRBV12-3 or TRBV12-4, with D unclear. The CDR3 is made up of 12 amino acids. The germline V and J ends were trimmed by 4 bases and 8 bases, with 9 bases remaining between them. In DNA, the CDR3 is TGTGCCAGCAGTTCAAGGCCGTACACCATATATTTT. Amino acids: CASSSRPYTIYF.

CDR3 nucleotides: TGCGCCAGCAGCCCACGACAGACTCACACCGGGGAGCTGTTTTTT. It is translated as CASSPRQTHTGELFF. The V call is TRBV4-1, the J call TRBJ2-2; D might be TRBD1 (5 bases). The CDR3 sequence is 15 residues long. V was shortened by 4 bases and J by 3 bases, with 12 bases between the two germline ends. Germline CDR1 MGHRA, CDR2 YSYEKL.

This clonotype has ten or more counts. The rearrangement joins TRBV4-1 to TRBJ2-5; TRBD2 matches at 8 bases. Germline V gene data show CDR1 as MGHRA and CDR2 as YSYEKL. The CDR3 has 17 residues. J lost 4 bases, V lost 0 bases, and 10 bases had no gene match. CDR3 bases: TGCGCCAGCAGCCAAGATGAAGTAGCGGGATGGGGAGAGACCCAGTACTTC. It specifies CASSQDEVAGWGETQYF.

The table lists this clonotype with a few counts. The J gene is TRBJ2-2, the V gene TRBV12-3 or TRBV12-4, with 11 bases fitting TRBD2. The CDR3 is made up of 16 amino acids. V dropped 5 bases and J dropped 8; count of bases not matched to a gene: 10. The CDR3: CASSPTSGAISGELFF. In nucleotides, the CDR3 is TGTGCCAGCAGTCCGACTAGCGGGGCCATCTCTGGGGAGCTGTTTTTT.

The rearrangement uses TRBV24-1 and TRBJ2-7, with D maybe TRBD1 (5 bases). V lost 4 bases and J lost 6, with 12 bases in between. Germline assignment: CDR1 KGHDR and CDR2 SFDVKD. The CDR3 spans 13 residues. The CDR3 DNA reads TGTGCCACCAGTGAGACGGACATCAGCGAGCAGTACTTC. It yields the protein CATSETDISEQYF.

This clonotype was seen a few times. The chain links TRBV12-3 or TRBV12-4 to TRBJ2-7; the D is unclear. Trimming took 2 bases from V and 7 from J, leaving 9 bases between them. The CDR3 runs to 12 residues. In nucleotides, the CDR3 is TGTGCCAGCAGTTTACCCCCCGGGGAGCAGTACGTC. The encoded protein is CASSLPPGEQYV.

CDR3 in DNA: TGTGCCAGCTGTCCCCAGGGGTTCCTCTCCTACGAGCAGTACTTC. Translation: CASCPQGFLSYEQYF. The chain carries TRBV28 and TRBJ2-7; perhaps TRBD1 as D (6 bases). CDR3 length: 15 amino acids. V was trimmed by 8 bases and J by 0 bases, leaving 17 bases between them. CDR1 is MDHEN, CDR2 SYDVKM, per germline. The whole variable domain, remainder taken from reference TRBV28 and TRBJ2-7, is DVKVTQSSRYLVKRTGEKVFLECVQDMDHENMFWYRQDPGLGLRLIYFSYDVKMKEKGDIPEGYSVSREKKERFSLILESASTNQTSMYLCASCPQGFLSYEQYFGPGTRLTVT.

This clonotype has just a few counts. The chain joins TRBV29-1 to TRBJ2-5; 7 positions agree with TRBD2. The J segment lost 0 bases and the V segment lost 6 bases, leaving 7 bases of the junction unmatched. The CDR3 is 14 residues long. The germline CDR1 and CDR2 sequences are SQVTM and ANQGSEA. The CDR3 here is CSVKRGGDQETQYF. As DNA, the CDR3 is TGCAGCGTCAAGCGGGGTGGGGACCAAGAGACCCAGTACTTC.

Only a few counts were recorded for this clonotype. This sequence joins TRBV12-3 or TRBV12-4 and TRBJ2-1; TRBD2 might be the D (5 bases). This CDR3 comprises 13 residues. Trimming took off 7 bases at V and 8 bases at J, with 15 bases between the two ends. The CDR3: CASTAGLVHEQFF. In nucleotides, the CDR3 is TGTGCCAGCACCGCGGGCCTGGTGCATGAGCAGTTCTTC.

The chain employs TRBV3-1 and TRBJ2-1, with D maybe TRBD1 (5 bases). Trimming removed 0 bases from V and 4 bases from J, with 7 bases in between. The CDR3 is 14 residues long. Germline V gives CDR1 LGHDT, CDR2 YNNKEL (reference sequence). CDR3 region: CASSQETVYNEQFF. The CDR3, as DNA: TGTGCCAGCAGCCAAGAGACAGTATACAATGAGCAGTTCTTC.

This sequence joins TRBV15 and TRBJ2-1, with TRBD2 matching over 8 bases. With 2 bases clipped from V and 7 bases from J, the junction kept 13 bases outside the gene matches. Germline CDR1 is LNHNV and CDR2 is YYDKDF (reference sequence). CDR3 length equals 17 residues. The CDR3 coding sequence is TGTGCCACCAGCAGATATCGGTCGGGACTAGGATCAAATGAGCAGTTCTTC. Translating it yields CATSRYRSGLGSNEQFF.

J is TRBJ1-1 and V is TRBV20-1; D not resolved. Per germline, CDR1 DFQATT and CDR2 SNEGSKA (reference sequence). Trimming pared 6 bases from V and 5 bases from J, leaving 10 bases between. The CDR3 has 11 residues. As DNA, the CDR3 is TGCAGTGCCCTGAAGGGTACTGAAGCTTTCTTT. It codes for CSALKGTEAFF.

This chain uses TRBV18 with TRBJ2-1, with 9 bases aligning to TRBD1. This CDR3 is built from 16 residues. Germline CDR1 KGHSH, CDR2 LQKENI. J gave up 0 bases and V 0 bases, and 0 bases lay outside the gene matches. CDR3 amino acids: CASSPPGQGSYNEQFF. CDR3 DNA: TGTGCCAGCTCACCACCGGGACAGGGCTCCTACAATGAGCAGTTCTTC. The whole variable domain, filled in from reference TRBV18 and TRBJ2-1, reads NAGVMQNPRHLVRRRGQEARLRCSPMKGHSHVYWYRQLPEEGLKFMVYLQKENIIDESGMPKERFSAEFPKEGPSILRIQQVVRGDSAAYFCASSPPGQGSYNEQFFGPGTRLTVL.

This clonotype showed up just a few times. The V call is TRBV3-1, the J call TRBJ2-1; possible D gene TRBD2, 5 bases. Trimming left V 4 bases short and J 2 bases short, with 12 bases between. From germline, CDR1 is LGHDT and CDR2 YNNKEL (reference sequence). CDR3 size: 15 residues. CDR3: CASSLGVSAYNEQFF. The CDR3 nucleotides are TGTGCCAGCAGCCTAGGTGTTAGCGCCTACAATGAGCAGTTCTTC.

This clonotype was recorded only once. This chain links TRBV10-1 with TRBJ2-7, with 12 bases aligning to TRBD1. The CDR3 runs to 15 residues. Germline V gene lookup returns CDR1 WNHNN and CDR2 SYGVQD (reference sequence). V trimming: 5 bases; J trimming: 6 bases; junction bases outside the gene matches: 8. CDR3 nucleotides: TGCGCCAGCAGTCCGGGACAGGGGGCGTCCGGCGAGCAGTACTTC. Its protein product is CASSPGQGASGEQYF.

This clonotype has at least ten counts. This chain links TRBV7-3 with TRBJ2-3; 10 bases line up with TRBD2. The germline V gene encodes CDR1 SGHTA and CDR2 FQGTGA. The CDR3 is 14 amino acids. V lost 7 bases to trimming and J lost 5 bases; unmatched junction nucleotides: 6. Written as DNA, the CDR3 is TGTGCCAGCACTAGCGGGAGTTCGGGAGATACGCAGTATTTT. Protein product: CASTSGSSGDTQYF.

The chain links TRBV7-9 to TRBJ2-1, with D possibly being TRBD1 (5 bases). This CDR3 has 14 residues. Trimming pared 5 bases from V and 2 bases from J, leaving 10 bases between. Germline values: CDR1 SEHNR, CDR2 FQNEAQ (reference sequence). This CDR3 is CASSPTAAYNEQFF. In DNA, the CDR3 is TGTGCCAGCAGCCCGACAGCCGCCTACAATGAGCAGTTCTTC.

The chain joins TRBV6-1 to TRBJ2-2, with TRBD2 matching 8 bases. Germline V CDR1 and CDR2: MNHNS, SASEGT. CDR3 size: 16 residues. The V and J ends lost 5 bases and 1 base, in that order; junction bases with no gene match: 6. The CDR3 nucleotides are TGTGCCAGCAGTAAAACGAGCGGGGGGAACACCGGGGAGCTGTTTTTT. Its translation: CASSKTSGGNTGELFF.

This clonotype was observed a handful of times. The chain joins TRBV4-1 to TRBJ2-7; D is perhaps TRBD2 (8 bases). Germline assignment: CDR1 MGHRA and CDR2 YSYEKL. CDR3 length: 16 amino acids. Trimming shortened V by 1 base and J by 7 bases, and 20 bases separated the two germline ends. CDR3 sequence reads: CASSQVPGGTAREQYV. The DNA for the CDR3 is TGCGCCAGCAGCCAAGTCCCGGGAGGGACAGCTCGGGAGCAGTACGTC.

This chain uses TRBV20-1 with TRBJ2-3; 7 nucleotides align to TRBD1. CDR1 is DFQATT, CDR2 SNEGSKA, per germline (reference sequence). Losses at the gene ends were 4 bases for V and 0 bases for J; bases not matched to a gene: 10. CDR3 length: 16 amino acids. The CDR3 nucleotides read TGCAGTGCTACTAACAGGGGTGAGCGGAGCACAGATACGCAGTATTTT. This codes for CSATNRGERSTDTQYF.

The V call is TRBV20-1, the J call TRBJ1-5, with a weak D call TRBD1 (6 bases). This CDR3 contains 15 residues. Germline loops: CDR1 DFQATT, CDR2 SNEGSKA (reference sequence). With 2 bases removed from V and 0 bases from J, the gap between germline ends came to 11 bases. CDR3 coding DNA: TGCAGTGCTAGAAGGCCAGGGGCTAGCAATCAGCCCCAGCATTTT. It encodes CSARRPGASNQPQHF.

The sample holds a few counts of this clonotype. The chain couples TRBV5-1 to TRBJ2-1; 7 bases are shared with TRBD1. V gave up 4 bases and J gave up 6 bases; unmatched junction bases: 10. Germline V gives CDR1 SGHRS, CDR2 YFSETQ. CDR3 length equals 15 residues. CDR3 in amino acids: CASSTDDRATNEQFF. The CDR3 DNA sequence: TGCGCCAGCAGCACCGATGACAGGGCCACCAATGAGCAGTTCTTC. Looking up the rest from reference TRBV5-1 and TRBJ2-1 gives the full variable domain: KAGVTQTPRYLIKTRGQQVTLSCSPISGHRSVSWYQQTPGQGLQFLFEYFSETQRNKGNFPGRFSGRQFSNSRSEMNVSTLELGDSALYLCASSTDDRATNEQFFGPGTRLTVL.

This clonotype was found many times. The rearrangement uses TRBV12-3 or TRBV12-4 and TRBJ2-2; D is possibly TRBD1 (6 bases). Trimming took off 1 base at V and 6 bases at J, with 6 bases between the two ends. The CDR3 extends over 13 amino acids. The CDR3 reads CASSLDRAGELFF. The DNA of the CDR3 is TGTGCCAGCAGTTTAGACAGGGCCGGGGAGCTGTTTTTT.

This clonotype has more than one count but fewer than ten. The chain's CDR3 is CASSSNTPLPAEKRNEQFF. The DNA for the CDR3 is TGTGCCAGCAGCTCGAATACCCCCTTGCCAGCGGAAAAACGCAATGAGCAGTTCTTC. The rearrangement uses TRBV7-9 and TRBJ2-1, with TRBD2 as a possible D gene (5 bases). The CDR3 is 19 residues long. Germline CDR1 and CDR2: SEHNR and FQNEAQ (reference sequence). V was cut by 4 bases and J by 6 bases, with 28 bases left in between.

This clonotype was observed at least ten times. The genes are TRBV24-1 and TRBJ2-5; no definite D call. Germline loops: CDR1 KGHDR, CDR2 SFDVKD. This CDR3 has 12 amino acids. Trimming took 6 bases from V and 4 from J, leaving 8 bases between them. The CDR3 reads CATSNPRETQYF. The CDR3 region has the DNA TGTGCCACCAGTAACCCTCGAGAGACCCAGTACTTC.